The 17 T cell receptor beta chains reported below all come from one sample, sequenced in a study of blood T cell repertoires in COVID-19. Generated by immunoSEQ multiplex PCR, the TCRdb table keeps only in-frame clones and is missing some. The sample includes 100,000 or so clones, 87% seen only once; the top ten take more than 9%. Sequences were obtained from peripheral blood. Receptors originate from a woman between 25 and 40 years old with acute or convalescent COVID-19.

V gene TRBV28 combines with J gene TRBJ1-3, with D possibly TRBD1 on 5 matching bases. Germline CDR1 is MDHEN and CDR2 is SYDVKM. This CDR3 comprises 14 residues. V was clipped by 3 bases and J by 2 bases, with 8 bases between them. The CDR3 nucleotides read TGTGCCAGCAGTTTCTGGGGGGCTGGAAACACCATATATTTT. This sequence encodes CASSFWGAGNTIYF.

V gene TRBV5-1 combines with J gene TRBJ1-6, with 9 bases aligning to TRBD1. This CDR3 region has 15 residues. Per germline, CDR1 SGHRS and CDR2 YFSETQ. The trim removed 4 bases at V and 10 bases at J, leaving 9 bases unmatched. As DNA, the CDR3 is TGCGCCAGCAGCCTGGGACAGGGTGACAGATCACCCCTCCACTTT. Translation gives CASSLGQGDRSPLHF.

V usage is TRBV5-4 and J usage is TRBJ2-1, with a possible D match to TRBD1 (5 bases). CDR1 and CDR2 from the germline V gene are SGHNT and YYREEE (reference sequence). The CDR3 is 12 residues long. V was clipped by 5 bases and J by 7 bases, with 10 bases between them. CDR3 sequence: CASRGQANEQFF. The CDR3 DNA reads TGTGCCAGCAGGGGGCAGGCGAATGAGCAGTTCTTC.

The chain carries TRBV11-2 and TRBJ2-3; possibly TRBD2 for D (6 bases). CDR3 size: 14 residues. Trimming cost V 1 base and J 5 bases, with 10 bases left between them. From germline, CDR1 is SGHAT and CDR2 FQNNGV. The CDR3 DNA reads TGTGCCAGCAGCTTAGGCGGGGAGGTAGATACGCAGTATTTT. It codes for CASSLGGEVDTQYF. Full variable domain (missing parts from reference TRBV11-2 and TRBJ2-3): EAGVAQSPRYKIIEKRQSVAFWCNPISGHATLYWYQQILGQGPKLLIQFQNNGVVDDSQLPKDRFSAERLKGVDSTLKIQPAKLEDSAVYLCASSLGGEVDTQYFGPGTRLTVL.

V is TRBV14 and J is TRBJ2-1; 7 bases fit TRBD2. V was pared by 0 bases and J by 8 bases, with 10 bases of the junction left unmatched. The CDR3 loop spans 16 amino acids. Germline loops: CDR1 SGHDN, CDR2 FVKESK. This chain's CDR3 is CASSQEEGAGFHEQFF. CDR3 DNA: TGTGCCAGCAGCCAAGAGGAGGGAGCGGGGTTCCATGAGCAGTTCTTC.

The CDR3 DNA follows: TGTGCCAGCCAGGAGGGGGCCAATCAGCCCCAGCATTTT. Its protein product is CASQEGANQPQHF. V usage is TRBV18 and J usage is TRBJ1-5; 7 nucleotides agree with TRBD1. The V gene end was trimmed by 8 bases and the J gene end by 3 bases; junction bases not matched to a gene: 4. In germline, CDR1 is KGHSH, CDR2 LQKENI. This CDR3 is built from 13 residues.

The rearrangement uses TRBV5-1 and TRBJ2-3, with a possible D match to TRBD2 (5 bases). The CDR3 consists of 14 residues. V gave up 0 bases and J gave up 7 bases, with 12 bases separating them. In germline, CDR1 is SGHRS, CDR2 YFSETQ. In nucleotides, the CDR3 is TGCGCCAGCAGCTTGGATTCTGGGAGTAATACGCAGTATTTT. It encodes CASSLDSGSNTQYF.

The chain employs TRBV6-5 and TRBJ1-5; 8 nucleotides align to TRBD1. V gave up 6 bases and J gave up 2 bases; unmatched junction bases: 3. This CDR3 is 14 amino acids long. Germline CDR1 and CDR2: MNHEY and SVGAGI. CDR3 in amino acids: CASSQQGGNQPQHF. For the CDR3, the DNA is TGTGCCAGCAGCCAACAGGGGGGCAATCAGCCCCAGCATTTT.

V gene TRBV28 combines with J gene TRBJ1-1, with a possible D match to TRBD1 (5 bases). Trimming stripped 2 bases from V and 0 bases from J, with 7 bases between. Germline V gene sequence: CDR1 MDHEN, CDR2 SYDVKM. This CDR3 comprises 14 residues. The CDR3 spells CASSLVQVNTEAFF. DNA for the CDR3: TGTGCCAGCAGTTTAGTACAGGTGAACACTGAAGCTTTCTTT.

The chain employs TRBV27 and TRBJ1-5; TRBD1 is a possible D gene (5 bases). V dropped 10 bases and J dropped 3 bases, with 28 bases sitting between them. Germline V lookup: CDR1 MNHEY, CDR2 SMNVEV (reference sequence). This CDR3 has 18 residues. The CDR3, as DNA: TGTGCCATTAAACGGGGCCGAACTATGCGGGATAACAATCAGCCCCAGCATTTT. This sequence encodes CAIKRGRTMRDNNQPQHF.

Only a few counts were recorded for this clone. J is TRBJ1-2 and V is TRBV2; D is unclear. The CDR3 is 12 amino acids. V dropped 8 bases and J dropped 4 bases, with 11 bases sitting between them. The germline CDR1 and CDR2 sequences are SNHLY and FYNNEI. CDR3 coding DNA: TGTGCCAGCGGAACCGGGTCCTATGGCTACACCTTC. Protein: CASGTGSYGYTF. The complete variable domain, with remaining parts taken from reference TRBV2 and TRBJ1-2, reads EPEVTQTPSHQVTQMGQEVILRCVPISNHLYFYWYRQILGQKVEFLVSFYNNEISEKSEIFDDQFSVERPDGSNFTLKIRSTKLEDSAMYFCASGTGSYGYTFGSGTRLTVV.

V is TRBV27 and J is TRBJ1-2; 7 bases are a match to TRBD1. The length of the CDR3 is 14 residues. Losses at the gene ends were 3 bases for V and 6 bases for J; bases not matched to a gene: 7. Germline V gives CDR1 MNHEY, CDR2 SMNVEV (reference sequence). Here the CDR3 reads CASSFRDSPDGYTF. For the CDR3, the DNA is TGTGCCAGCAGTTTCCGGGACAGTCCCGATGGCTACACCTTC.

This chain connects TRBV10-1 to TRBJ1-5; TRBD1 matches 10 bases. V was pared by 4 bases and J by 5 bases, with 5 bases of the junction left unmatched. The germline gives CDR1 WNHNN, CDR2 SYGVQD (reference sequence). This CDR3 comprises 15 residues. The CDR3 spells CASSGGTGEDQPQHF. The CDR3 nucleotides read TGCGCCAGCAGTGGGGGGACAGGGGAGGATCAGCCCCAGCATTTT.

Only one count was recorded for this clone. This rearrangement joins TRBV7-9 to TRBJ2-7, with TRBD2 matching over 12 bases. V was clipped by 5 bases and J by 2 bases; unmatched bases: 7. Germline CDR1 SEHNR, CDR2 FQNEAQ (reference sequence). The CDR3 sequence is 16 residues long. The CDR3 is CASSPTLAGGPYEQYF. CDR3 DNA: TGTGCCAGCAGCCCAACACTAGCGGGGGGACCCTACGAGCAGTACTTC.

This clone was observed once. J is TRBJ2-3 and V is TRBV3-1 (or the pseudogene TRBV3-2); a possible D gene is TRBD1 (6 bases). The CDR3 contains 13 residues. CDR1 is LGHDT and CDR2 is YNNKEL in the germline V gene (reference sequence). Trimming removed 0 bases from V and 6 bases from J, with 7 bases in between. The CDR3: CASSQETGDTQYF. In DNA, the CDR3 is TGTGCCAGCAGCCAAGAAACAGGGGATACGCAGTATTTT.

V is TRBV28 and J is TRBJ1-5; D is unclear. The CDR3 spans 14 residues. Trimming left V 6 bases short and J 1 base short, with 10 bases between. Germline loops: CDR1 MDHEN, CDR2 SYDVKM. DNA of the CDR3: TGTGCCAGCAGCCAAGGCGGGAGCAATCAGCCCCAGCATTTT. Translating gives CASSQGGSNQPQHF.

This clone was found once. The rearrangement links TRBV5-1 to TRBJ2-1, with 8 positions matching TRBD2. J was trimmed by 8 bases and V by 4 bases; bases with no gene match: 14. Germline assignment: CDR1 SGHRS and CDR2 YFSETQ. This CDR3 has 16 amino acids. CDR3 sequence (DNA): TGCGCCAGCAGCCCCACTAGCGGTGGGGGTTTGGATGAGCAGTTCTTC. Its protein is CASSPTSGGGLDEQFF.